The 7 T cell receptor beta chains below were found in one sample sequenced in a study of blood T cell repertoires in COVID-19. Profiling relied on immunoSEQ multiplex PCR, and the TCRdb table lists in-frame clones only, not all of them. The repertoire holds about 210,000 clones, with about 84% as singletons. The sample taken for sequencing was peripheral blood. The receptors here all came from a woman aged 80 or older with COVID-19, enrolled during active disease.

The V gene is TRBV19, the J gene TRBJ2-7; 7 nucleotides align to TRBD1. V lost 2 bases, J lost 5 bases, and 6 bases stayed unmatched. CDR1 is LNHDA, CDR2 SQIVND, per germline (reference sequence). This CDR3 spans 14 amino acids. The DNA of the CDR3 is TGTGCCAGTAGTATACAGAGGGGGCCCCACGAGCAGTACTTC. It encodes CASSIQRGPHEQYF.

This clone showed up just a few times. This sequence joins TRBV15 and TRBJ1-1, with D unresolved. The CDR3 runs to 13 residues. Germline V gene data show CDR1 as LNHNV and CDR2 as YYDKDF (reference sequence). Between the trimmed V and J ends, which lost 3 bases and 0 bases, there was a span of 5 bases. The DNA for the CDR3 is TGTGCCACCAGCAGGGACTTGAACACTGAAGCTTTCTTT. It specifies CATSRDLNTEAFF.

J is TRBJ1-2 and V is TRBV2; maybe TRBD1 (6 bases). The CDR3 runs 18 residues. Trimming stripped 4 bases from V and 1 base from J, with 22 bases between. Germline V gene lookup returns CDR1 SNHLY and CDR2 FYNNEI. CDR3 region: CASSVPRNRQALNYGYTF. Written as DNA, the CDR3 is TGTGCCAGCAGTGTTCCCCGAAACAGACAGGCCCTTAACTATGGCTACACCTTC.

The chain recombines TRBV19 with TRBJ2-4, with D possibly matching TRBD1 (6 bases). V lost 5 bases to trimming and J lost 5 bases, with 10 bases between them. Per germline, CDR1 LNHDA and CDR2 SQIVND (reference sequence). The CDR3 runs 13 residues. The CDR3 nucleotides read TGTGCCAGTAGTTCGGGACAACAAAACATTCAGTACTTC. Its protein is CASSSGQQNIQYF.

Comments on this clone: In the same sample, other DNA sequences code for this CDR3. The genes are TRBV11-2 and TRBJ2-2; tentatively, D is TRBD2 (7 bases). V was clipped by 1 base and J by 4 bases, with 13 bases between them. Germline V gives CDR1 SGHAT, CDR2 FQNNGV. There are 16 residues in the CDR3. The CDR3 sequence: CASSLGGRGRTGELFF. CDR3 coding DNA: TGTGCCAGCAGCTTAGGCGGGCGGGGGCGCACCGGGGAGCTGTTTTTT. The variable domain in full, completed from reference TRBV11-2 and TRBJ2-2, reads EAGVAQSPRYKIIEKRQSVAFWCNPISGHATLYWYQQILGQGPKLLIQFQNNGVVDDSQLPKDRFSAERLKGVDSTLKIQPAKLEDSAVYLCASSLGGRGRTGELFFGEGSRLTVL.

Regarding this clone: The same CDR3 also results from other DNA sequences found in this sample. The rearrangement uses TRBV28 and TRBJ1-2; D is ambiguous. Germline V CDR1 and CDR2: MDHEN, SYDVKM. The V end was cut by 6 bases, the J end by 4 bases, with 9 bases between. The CDR3 is 12 residues long. CDR3 sequence reads: CASSSLRYGYTF. DNA for the CDR3: TGTGCCAGCAGCTCTCTTCGCTATGGCTACACCTTC.

The V call is TRBV18, the J call TRBJ1-1; 8 positions agree with TRBD1. Trimming at V came to 0 bases and at J to 4 bases, leaving 4 bases not matched to a gene. The CDR3 is 15 amino acids. Germline V lookup: CDR1 KGHSH, CDR2 LQKENI. CDR3 nucleotides: TGTGCCAGCTCACCACCCTTGGGACAGGCCACTGAAGCTTTCTTT. Amino acids: CASSPPLGQATEAFF.